The present T cell receptor beta chain was sequenced within a study of blood T cell repertoires in COVID-19. Study background: Spain, Italy and the United States supplied samples that represented acute and convalescent COVID-19. In each case, the material was cDNA or gDNA derived from T cells, B-cell-depleted T cells, or PBMCs.

This CDR3 is 16 amino acids long. The V end lost 6 bases, the J end lost 0 bases, and 16 bases lay between the germline ends. The germline CDR1 and CDR2 sequences are ENHRY and SYGVKD. As originally analysed: Nucleated cell counts were estimated from reference gene primer amplification. Assay used: immunoSEQ multiplex PCR; TCRdb lists only in-frame clones, some missing. From that table come the V and J calls and clone size; the DNA was used to work out D and trimming. The data show 100,000 to 130,000 clones, 65% to 80% seen once. Sequenced: peripheral blood. This sequence originates from a woman aged 35 to 49 with acute or convalescent COVID-19. This chain connects TRBV10-3 to TRBJ2-3, with D possibly matching TRBD2 (6 bases). The CDR3 spells CAISGLTGDSTDTQYF. CDR3 in DNA: TGTGCCATCAGCGGACTCACGGGGGACAGCACAGATACGCAGTATTTT.